This passage covers 10 T cell receptor beta chains from one sample sequenced in a study of shared clonotypes between healthy human individuals. Libraries were prepared by immunoSEQ multiplex PCR; TCRdb keeps only in-frame clonotypes and omits some of them. The table records around 530,000 clones, around 77% of them present only once. The sequenced material came from PBMCs. The receptors were sampled from a woman between 40 and 55 years old in good health. Some clones in this sample may be carry-over from other donors' samples.

The chain recombines TRBV5-4 with TRBJ2-2; 7 bases are a match to TRBD1. Germline lookup yields CDR1 SGHNT and CDR2 YYREEE (reference sequence). The V segment lost 3 bases and the J segment 6 bases; nucleotides outside the gene matches: 8. This CDR3 has 15 residues. CDR3 residues: CASSSDRVGAGELFF. CDR3 nucleotides: TGTGCCAGCAGCTCCGACAGGGTAGGCGCCGGGGAGCTGTTTTTT.

The V and J genes are TRBV27 and TRBJ1-2; 9 positions match TRBD1. The CDR3 has 16 amino acids. In germline, CDR1 is MNHEY, CDR2 SMNVEV (reference sequence). Trimming removed 6 bases from V and 5 bases from J; junction bases left unmatched: 13. CDR3 coding DNA: TGTGCCAGCAGCACGGACAGGGGACCTCCCTTTTATGGCTACACCTTC. The encoded protein is CASSTDRGPPFYGYTF.

On this clone: Being one base from a much bigger clone, this may be a read error. The chain joins TRBV11-2 to TRBJ2-7, with a weak D call TRBD1 (6 bases). V lost 6 bases to trimming and J lost 2 bases, with 8 bases between them. This CDR3 has 12 amino acids. Germline V gives CDR1 SGHAT, CDR2 FQNNGV. For the CDR3, the DNA is TGTGCCAGCAGGGGGGCCCCCTACGAGCAGTACTTC. Protein sequence: CASRGAPYEQYF.

In DNA, the CDR3 is TGTGCCAGCAGTTTAGCGTGGGATCAGCCCCAGCATTTT. It specifies CASSLAWDQPQHF. This sequence joins TRBV27 and TRBJ1-5; no clear D gene. V was clipped by 2 bases and J by 5 bases, with 7 bases between them. Germline values: CDR1 MNHEY, CDR2 SMNVEV (reference sequence). This CDR3 spans 13 amino acids.

The chain has TRBV2 and TRBJ2-4; D is unclear. CDR3 length: 15 residues. Trimming shortened V by 0 bases and J by 5 bases, and 11 bases separated the two germline ends. CDR1 and CDR2 (germline): SNHLY, FYNNEI. The CDR3 is CASSEALRRENIQYF. The CDR3 DNA sequence: TGTGCCAGCAGTGAAGCGCTTCGTCGCGAAAACATTCAGTACTTC.

The chain has TRBV5-6 and TRBJ2-3, with D perhaps given as TRBD1 or TRBD2 (5 bases each). The CDR3 is made up of 15 amino acids. Per the germline V gene, CDR1 is SGHDT and CDR2 is YYEEEE. V was shortened by 5 bases and J by 8 bases, with 21 bases between the two germline ends. CDR3 region: CASSSGTGVFGTQYF. CDR3 bases: TGTGCCAGCAGTTCCGGGACCGGGGTTTTTGGTACGCAGTATTTT.

The genes are TRBV10-1 and TRBJ2-7, with no clear D. The germline gives CDR1 WNHNN, CDR2 SYGVQD (reference sequence). The V and J ends lost 0 bases and 0 bases respectively, with 6 bases between them. This CDR3 contains 14 residues. The CDR3 is CASSESKGSYEQYF. CDR3 nucleotide sequence: TGCGCCAGCAGTGAGTCGAAGGGCTCCTACGAGCAGTACTTC.

This sequence joins TRBV9 and TRBJ2-2; TRBD1 agrees at 7 bases. The CDR3 totals 16 residues. V gave up 3 bases and J gave up 5 bases; unmatched junction bases: 10. The germline V gene encodes CDR1 SGDLS and CDR2 YYNGEE. The CDR3: CASSAQPGQTTGELFF. The CDR3, as DNA: TGTGCCAGCAGCGCACAACCGGGACAGACAACCGGGGAGCTGTTTTTT.

The chain recombines TRBV18 with TRBJ1-5; D is possibly TRBD1 (6 bases). Germline CDR1 and CDR2: KGHSH and LQKENI. Trimming cost V 2 bases and J 7 bases, with 12 bases left between them. The CDR3 runs to 14 residues. The CDR3 reads CASSPNREEQPQHF. The CDR3, as DNA: TGTGCCAGCTCACCAAACAGGGAGGAGCAGCCCCAGCATTTT.

This rearrangement joins TRBV11-2 to TRBJ1-6, with 9 bases identical to TRBD1. The germline CDR1 and CDR2 sequences are SGHAT and FQNNGV. This CDR3 has 15 residues. J was trimmed by 9 bases and V by 0 bases; bases with no gene match: 3. The DNA for the CDR3 is TGTGCCAGCAGCTTAGAACGGACAGGGGCTTCACCCCTCCACTTT. This codes for CASSLERTGASPLHF. The full variable domain, its missing parts supplied by reference TRBV11-2 and TRBJ1-6, is EAGVAQSPRYKIIEKRQSVAFWCNPISGHATLYWYQQILGQGPKLLIQFQNNGVVDDSQLPKDRFSAERLKGVDSTLKIQPAKLEDSAVYLCASSLERTGASPLHFGNGTRLTVT.